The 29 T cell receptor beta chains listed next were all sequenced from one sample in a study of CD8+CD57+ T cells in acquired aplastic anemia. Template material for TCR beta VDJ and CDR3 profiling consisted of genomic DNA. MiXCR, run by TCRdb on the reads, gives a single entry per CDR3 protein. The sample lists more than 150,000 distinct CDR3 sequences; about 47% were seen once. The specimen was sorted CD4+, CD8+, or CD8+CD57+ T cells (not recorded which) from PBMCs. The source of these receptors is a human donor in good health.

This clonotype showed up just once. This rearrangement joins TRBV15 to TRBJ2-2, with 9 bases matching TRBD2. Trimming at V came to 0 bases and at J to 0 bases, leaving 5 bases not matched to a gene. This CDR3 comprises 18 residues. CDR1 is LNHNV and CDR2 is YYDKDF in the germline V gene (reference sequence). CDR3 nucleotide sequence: TGTGCCACCAGCAGAGATCCACCTAGCGGGGCGAACACCGGGGAGCTGTTTTTT. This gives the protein CATSRDPPSGANTGELFF.

CDR3 nucleotides: TGCGCCAGCAGCCAAGTCTGGAACACCATATATTTT. Translating it yields CASSQVWNTIYF. The chain joins TRBV4-1 to TRBJ1-3, with D uncertain. V lost 1 base, J lost 7 bases, and 5 bases lay in between. CDR1 and CDR2 (germline): MGHRA, YSYEKL. The length of the CDR3 is 12 residues.

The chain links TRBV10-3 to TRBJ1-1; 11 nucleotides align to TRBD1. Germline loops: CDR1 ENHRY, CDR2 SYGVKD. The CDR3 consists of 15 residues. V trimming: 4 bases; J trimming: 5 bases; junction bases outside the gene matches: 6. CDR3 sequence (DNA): TGTGCCATCAGTGGGACAGGGGGCGCGGGTACTGAAGCTTTCTTT. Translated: CAISGTGGAGTEAFF.

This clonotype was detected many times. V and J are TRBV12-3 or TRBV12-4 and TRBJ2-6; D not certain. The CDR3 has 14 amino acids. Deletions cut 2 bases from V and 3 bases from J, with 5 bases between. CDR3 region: CASSLRHGANVLTF. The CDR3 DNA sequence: TGTGCCAGCAGTTTACGTCATGGGGCCAACGTCCTGACTTTC.

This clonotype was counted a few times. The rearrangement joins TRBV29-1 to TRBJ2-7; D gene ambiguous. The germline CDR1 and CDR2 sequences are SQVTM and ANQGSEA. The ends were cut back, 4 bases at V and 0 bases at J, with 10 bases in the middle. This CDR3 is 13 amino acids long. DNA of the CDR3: TGCAGCGTTGGATCGGTCTACTCCTACGAGCAGTACTTC. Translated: CSVGSVYSYEQYF.

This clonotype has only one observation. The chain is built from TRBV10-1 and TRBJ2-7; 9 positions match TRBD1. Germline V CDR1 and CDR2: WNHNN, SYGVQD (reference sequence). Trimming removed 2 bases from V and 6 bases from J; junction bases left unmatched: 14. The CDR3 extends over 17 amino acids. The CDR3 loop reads CASSESLEGDRVSEQYF. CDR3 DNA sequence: TGCGCCAGCAGTGAGAGCCTCGAGGGGGACAGGGTAAGCGAGCAGTACTTC.

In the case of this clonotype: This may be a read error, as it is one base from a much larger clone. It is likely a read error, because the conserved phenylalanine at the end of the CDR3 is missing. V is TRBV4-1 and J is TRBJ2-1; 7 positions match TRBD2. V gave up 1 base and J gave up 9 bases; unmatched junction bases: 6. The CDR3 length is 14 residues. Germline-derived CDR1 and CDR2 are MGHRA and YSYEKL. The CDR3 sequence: CASSQGLAVTEQFL. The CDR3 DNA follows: TGCGCCAGCAGCCAAGGGCTAGCGGTCACTGAGCAGTTCCTC.

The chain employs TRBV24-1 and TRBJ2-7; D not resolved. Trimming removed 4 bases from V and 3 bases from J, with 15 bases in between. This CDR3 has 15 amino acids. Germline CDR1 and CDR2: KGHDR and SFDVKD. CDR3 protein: CATSDRDTDFYEQYF. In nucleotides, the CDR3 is TGTGCCACCAGTGACCGAGACACCGACTTCTACGAGCAGTACTTC.

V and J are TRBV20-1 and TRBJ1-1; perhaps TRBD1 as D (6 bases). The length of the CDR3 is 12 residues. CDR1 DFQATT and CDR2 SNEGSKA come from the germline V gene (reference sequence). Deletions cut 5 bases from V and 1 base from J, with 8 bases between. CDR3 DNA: TGCAGTGCTGCGGGACAGAACACTGAAGCTTTCTTT. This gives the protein CSAAGQNTEAFF.

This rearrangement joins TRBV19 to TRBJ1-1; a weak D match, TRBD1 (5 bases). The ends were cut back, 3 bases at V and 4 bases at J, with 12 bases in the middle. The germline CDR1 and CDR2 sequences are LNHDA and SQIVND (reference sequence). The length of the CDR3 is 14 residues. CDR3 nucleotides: TGTGCCAGTAGTATGGGGCTGAGGTTCACTGAAGCTTTCTTT. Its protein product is CASSMGLRFTEAFF.

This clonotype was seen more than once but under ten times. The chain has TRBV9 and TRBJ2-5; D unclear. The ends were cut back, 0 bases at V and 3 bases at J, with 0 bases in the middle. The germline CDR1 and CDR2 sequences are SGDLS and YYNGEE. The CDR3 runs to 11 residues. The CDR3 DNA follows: TGTGCCAGCAGCGTAGAAGAGACCCAGTACTTC. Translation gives CASSVEETQYF.

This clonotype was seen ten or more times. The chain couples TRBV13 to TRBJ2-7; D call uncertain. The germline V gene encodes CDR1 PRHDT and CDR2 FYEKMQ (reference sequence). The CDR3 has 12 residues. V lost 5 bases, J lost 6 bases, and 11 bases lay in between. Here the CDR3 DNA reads TGTGCCAGCAGCCCCCAAGGGTTCGAGCAGTACTTC. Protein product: CASSPQGFEQYF.

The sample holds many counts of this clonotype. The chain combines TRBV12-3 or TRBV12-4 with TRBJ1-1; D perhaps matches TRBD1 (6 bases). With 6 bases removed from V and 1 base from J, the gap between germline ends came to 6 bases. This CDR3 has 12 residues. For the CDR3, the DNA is TGTGCCAGCAGACAGGGGAACACTGAAGCTTTCTTT. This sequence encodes CASRQGNTEAFF.

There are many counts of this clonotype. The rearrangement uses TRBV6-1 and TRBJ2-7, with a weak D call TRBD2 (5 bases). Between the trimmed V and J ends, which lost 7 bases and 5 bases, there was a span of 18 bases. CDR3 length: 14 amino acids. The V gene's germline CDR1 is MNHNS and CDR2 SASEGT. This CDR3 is CASKLEEASHEQYF. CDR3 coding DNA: TGTGCCAGCAAGCTTGAGGAGGCCAGCCACGAGCAGTACTTC.

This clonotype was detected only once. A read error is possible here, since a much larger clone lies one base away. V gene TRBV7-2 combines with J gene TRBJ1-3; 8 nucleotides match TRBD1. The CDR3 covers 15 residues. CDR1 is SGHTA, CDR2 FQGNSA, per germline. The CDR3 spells CASSPGQASGSTIYF. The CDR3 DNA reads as TGTGCCAGCAGCCCGGGACAGGCCTCTGGAAGCACCATATATTTT.

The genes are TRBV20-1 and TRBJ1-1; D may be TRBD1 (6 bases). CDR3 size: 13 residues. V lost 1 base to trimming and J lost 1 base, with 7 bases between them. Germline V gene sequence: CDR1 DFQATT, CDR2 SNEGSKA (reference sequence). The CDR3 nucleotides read TGCAGTGCTAGAGCACAGGGGAACACTGAAGCTTTCTTT. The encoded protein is CSARAQGNTEAFF.

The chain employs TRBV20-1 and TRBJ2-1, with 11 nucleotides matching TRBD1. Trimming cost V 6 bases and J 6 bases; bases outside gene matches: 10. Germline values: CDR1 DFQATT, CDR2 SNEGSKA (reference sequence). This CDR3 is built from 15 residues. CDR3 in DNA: TGCAGTGCCAGCAGTGCCGGGACAGGGGGCAATGAGCAGTTCTTC. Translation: CSASSAGTGGNEQFF.

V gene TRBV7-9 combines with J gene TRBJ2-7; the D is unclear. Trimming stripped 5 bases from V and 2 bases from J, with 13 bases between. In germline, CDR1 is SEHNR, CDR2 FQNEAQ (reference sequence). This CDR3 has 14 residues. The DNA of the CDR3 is TGTGCCAGCAGCCCCCCCTTGGTCGCCTACGAGCAGTACTTC. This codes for CASSPPLVAYEQYF.

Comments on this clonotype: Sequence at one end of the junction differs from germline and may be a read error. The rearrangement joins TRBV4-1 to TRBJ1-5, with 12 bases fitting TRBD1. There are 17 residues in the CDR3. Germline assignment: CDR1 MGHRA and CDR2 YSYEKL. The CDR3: CASSGTGGTVSNQPQRF. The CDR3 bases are TGCGCCAGCAGCGGGACAGGGGGCACGGTAAGCAATCAGCCCCAGCGTTTT.

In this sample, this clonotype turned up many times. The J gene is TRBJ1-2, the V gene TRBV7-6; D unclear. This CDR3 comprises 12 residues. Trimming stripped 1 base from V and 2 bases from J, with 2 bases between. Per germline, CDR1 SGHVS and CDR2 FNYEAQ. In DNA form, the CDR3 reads TGTGCCAGCAGCTTAGACAACTATGGCTACACCTTC. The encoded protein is CASSLDNYGYTF.

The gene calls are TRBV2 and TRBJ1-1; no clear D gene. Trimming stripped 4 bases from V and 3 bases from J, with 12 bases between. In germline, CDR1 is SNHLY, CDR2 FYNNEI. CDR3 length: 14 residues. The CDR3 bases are TGTGCCAGCAGTGTAAGGGCCCCTTACACTGAAGCTTTCTTT. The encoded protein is CASSVRAPYTEAFF.

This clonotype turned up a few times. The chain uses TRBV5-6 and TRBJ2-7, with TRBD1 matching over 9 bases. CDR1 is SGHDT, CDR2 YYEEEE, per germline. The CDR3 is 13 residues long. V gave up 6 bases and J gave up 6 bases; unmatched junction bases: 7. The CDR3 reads CASIIQGASEQYF. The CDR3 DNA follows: TGTGCCAGCATAATACAGGGGGCAAGCGAGCAGTACTTC.

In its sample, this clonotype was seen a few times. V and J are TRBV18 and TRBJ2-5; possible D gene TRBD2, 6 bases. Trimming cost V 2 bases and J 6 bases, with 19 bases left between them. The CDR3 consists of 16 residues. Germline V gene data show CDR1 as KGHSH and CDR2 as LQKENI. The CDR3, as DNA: TGTGCCAGCTCACCAGGCCCTACGATGGGGGGAAAGACCCAGTACTTC. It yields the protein CASSPGPTMGGKTQYF. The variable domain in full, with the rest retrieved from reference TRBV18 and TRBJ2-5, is NAGVMQNPRHLVRRRGQEARLRCSPMKGHSHVYWYRQLPEEGLKFMVYLQKENIIDESGMPKERFSAEFPKEGPSILRIQQVVRGDSAAYFCASSPGPTMGGKTQYFGPGTRLLVL.

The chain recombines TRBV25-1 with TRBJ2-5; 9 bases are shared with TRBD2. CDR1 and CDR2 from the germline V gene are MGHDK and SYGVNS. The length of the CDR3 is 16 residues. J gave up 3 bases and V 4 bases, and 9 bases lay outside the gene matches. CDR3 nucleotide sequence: TGTGCCAGCAGTGGGTCAGCGGGGGGCGTAAAAGAGACCCAGTACTTC. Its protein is CASSGSAGGVKETQYF.

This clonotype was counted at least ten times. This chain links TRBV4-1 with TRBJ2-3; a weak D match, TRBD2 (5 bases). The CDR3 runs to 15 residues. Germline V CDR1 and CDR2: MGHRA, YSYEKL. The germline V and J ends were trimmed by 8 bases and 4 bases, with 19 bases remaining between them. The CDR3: CASRAFGSVADTQYF. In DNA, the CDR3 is TGCGCCAGCCGCGCCTTTGGTAGCGTAGCAGATACGCAGTATTTT.

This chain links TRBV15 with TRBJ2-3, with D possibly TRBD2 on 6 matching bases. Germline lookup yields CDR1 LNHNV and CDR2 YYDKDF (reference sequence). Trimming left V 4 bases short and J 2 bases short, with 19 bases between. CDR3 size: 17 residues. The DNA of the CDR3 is TGTGCCACCAGCACCTTACGGGGGACCCCACACACAGATACGCAGTATTTT. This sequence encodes CATSTLRGTPHTDTQYF. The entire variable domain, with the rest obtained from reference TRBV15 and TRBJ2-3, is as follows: DAMVIQNPRYQVTQFGKPVTLSCSQTLNHNVMYWYQQKSSQAPKLLFHYYDKDFNNEADTPDNFQSRRPNTSFCFLDIRSPGLGDTAMYLCATSTLRGTPHTDTQYFGPGTRLTVL.

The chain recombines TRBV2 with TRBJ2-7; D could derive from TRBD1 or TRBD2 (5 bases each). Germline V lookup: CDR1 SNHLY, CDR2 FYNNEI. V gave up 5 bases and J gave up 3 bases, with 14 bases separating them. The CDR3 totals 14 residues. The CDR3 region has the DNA TGTGCCAGCAGTTTAGGGGACCTGTACTACGAGCAGTACTTC. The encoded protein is CASSLGDLYYEQYF.

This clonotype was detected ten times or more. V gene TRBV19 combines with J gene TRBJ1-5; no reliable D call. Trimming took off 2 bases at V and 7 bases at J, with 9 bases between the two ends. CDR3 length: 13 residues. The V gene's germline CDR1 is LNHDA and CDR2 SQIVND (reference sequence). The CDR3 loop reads CASSIFTEQPQHF. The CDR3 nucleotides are TGTGCCAGTAGTATATTCACTGAGCAGCCCCAGCATTTT. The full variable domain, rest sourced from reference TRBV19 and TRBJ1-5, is DGGITQSPKYLFRKEGQNVTLSCEQNLNHDAMYWYRQDPGQGLRLIYYSQIVNDFQKGDIAEGYSVSREKKESFPLTVTSAQKNPTAFYLCASSIFTEQPQHFGDGTRLSIL.

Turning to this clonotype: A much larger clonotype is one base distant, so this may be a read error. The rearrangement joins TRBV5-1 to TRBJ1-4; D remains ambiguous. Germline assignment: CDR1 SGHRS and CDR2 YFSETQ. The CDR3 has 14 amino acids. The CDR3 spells CANSLEGSNEKLFF. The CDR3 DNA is TGCGCCAACAGCTTGGAGGGTTCTAATGAAAAACTGTTTTTT.